These 16 T cell receptor beta chains originate from one sample sequenced in a study of regulatory T cells in long-lasting Graves disease. Sample time point: newly diagnosed GD, antithyroid drugs for less than 3 months. PBMCs were the source of the RNA used for TCR sequencing. For TCR beta, libraries came from iRepertoire HTBI primers and Arm-PCR of CDR3 regions. TCRdb re-analysed the multiplex PCR reads in MiXCR, keeping a single row per CDR3 protein. The sample lists 400,000 to 500,000 distinct CDR3 sequences; 15% were seen once. The same data also went into a second study, on T cells in Graves' hyperthyroidism and ophthalmopathy.

Sequenced here: peripheral blood mononuclear cells (PBMCs), sampled at new diagnosis, from a patient treated with antithyroid drugs. These receptors all come from a woman in her forties with Graves disease.

This clonotype was observed a handful of times. This chain uses TRBV19 with TRBJ2-7; D unclear. This CDR3 has 13 amino acids. Trimming cost V 5 bases and J 7 bases, with 15 bases left between them. CDR1 and CDR2 from the germline V gene are LNHDA and SQIVND (reference sequence). CDR3 nucleotide sequence: TGTGCCAGTAGTCCCGGGCCCCCCGGGGAGCAGTACTTC. This sequence encodes CASSPGPPGEQYF.

In this sample, this clonotype turned up many times. The chain has TRBV28 and TRBJ2-3; 10 bases line up with TRBD2. The length of the CDR3 is 15 residues. V gave up 5 bases and J gave up 6 bases; unmatched junction bases: 8. Per germline, CDR1 MDHEN and CDR2 SYDVKM. CDR3 coding DNA: TGTGCCAGCAGTCGACTAGCGGGCGCACGCGATACGCAGTATTTT. Protein: CASSRLAGARDTQYF.

This clonotype was observed a handful of times. The gene calls are TRBV6-1 and TRBJ2-7; weak D call: TRBD2 (6 bases). Trimming took 2 bases from V and 2 from J, leaving 16 bases between them. Germline V gives CDR1 MNHNS, CDR2 SASEGT. The CDR3 has 16 amino acids. Written as DNA, the CDR3 is TGTGCCAGCAGTGAACTACCAGACCGGAGGGCCTACGAGCAGTACTTC. This codes for CASSELPDRRAYEQYF.

This clonotype was observed a handful of times. V usage is TRBV15 and J usage is TRBJ2-2; D is unresolved. The CDR3 is 13 amino acids. Germline V lookup: CDR1 LNHNV, CDR2 YYDKDF (reference sequence). V was clipped by 8 bases and J by 4 bases, with 11 bases between them. CDR3 sequence (DNA): TGTGCCACCCGAAGTGTAGGCACCGGGGAGCTGTTTTTT. Its protein product is CATRSVGTGELFF.

This clonotype occurred a few times. The chain uses TRBV18 and TRBJ1-5, with D maybe TRBD1 (6 bases). Germline CDR1 KGHSH, CDR2 LQKENI. The CDR3 extends over 14 amino acids. Deletions cut 5 bases from V and 3 bases from J, with 11 bases between. CDR3 coding DNA: TGTGCCAGCTCATACGACAGGAACAATCAGCCCCAGCATTTT. It specifies CASSYDRNNQPQHF.

Ten or more counts support this clonotype. The genes are TRBV11-2 and TRBJ2-3, with unresolved D. V lost 5 bases, J lost 2 bases, and 5 bases lay in between. Germline V gene data show CDR1 as SGHAT and CDR2 as FQNNGV. CDR3 length equals 12 residues. The DNA of the CDR3 is TGTGCCAGCAGCCCGTACACAGATACGCAGTATTTT. Translating gives CASSPYTDTQYF.

In regard to this clonotype: Since a much larger clone is just one base distant, this may be a read error. The chain joins TRBV30 to TRBJ1-3, with no clear D. The CDR3 has 14 amino acids. Germline V gives CDR1 GTSNPN, CDR2 SVGIG (reference sequence). Here the CDR3 DNA reads TGTGCCTGGGGTGTACGTGGGCCTCGAAACACCATATATTTT. Translating it yields CAWGVRGPRNTIYF.

The chain recombines TRBV10-2 with TRBJ2-3; D gene unclear. Germline V gives CDR1 WSHSY, CDR2 SAAADI. V lost 6 bases and J lost 4, with 20 bases in between. This CDR3 has 16 amino acids. The CDR3 loop reads CASSQGPLGWADTQYF. CDR3 bases: TGCGCCAGCAGCCAAGGGCCCCTTGGTTGGGCAGATACGCAGTATTTT.

This clonotype was seen at least ten times. The chain carries TRBV20-1 and TRBJ2-7, with D possibly TRBD2 on 6 matching bases. V was trimmed by 3 bases and J by 5 bases, leaving 20 bases between them. The CDR3 loop spans 15 amino acids. Per the germline V gene, CDR1 is DFQATT and CDR2 is SNEGSKA (reference sequence). DNA for the CDR3: TGCAGTGCTAGCGAGAGGTGGGGGGTTCTGGACGAGCAGTACTTC. Translating gives CSASERWGVLDEQYF.

This clonotype was seen ten or more times. The chain has TRBV11-2 and TRBJ2-1, with 10 bases matching TRBD2. CDR3 length equals 16 residues. J was trimmed by 6 bases and V by 1 base; bases with no gene match: 6. Germline V CDR1 and CDR2: SGHAT, FQNNGV. The CDR3 reads CASSLGGLAGANEQFF. In DNA, the CDR3 is TGTGCCAGCAGCTTAGGGGGGCTAGCGGGAGCCAATGAGCAGTTCTTC.

The V call is TRBV18, the J call TRBJ2-1, with 7 bases aligning to TRBD2. This CDR3 has 14 residues. With 6 bases clipped from V and 5 bases from J, the junction kept 7 bases outside the gene matches. CDR1 and CDR2 (germline): KGHSH, LQKENI. For the CDR3, the DNA is TGTGCCAGCTCGTCAGCGGGATTTGACAATGAGCAGTTCTTC. Its protein is CASSSAGFDNEQFF.

This clonotype was observed at least ten times. V gene TRBV6-1 combines with J gene TRBJ2-5; D gene uncertain. Trimming shortened V by 8 bases and J by 5 bases, and 12 bases separated the two germline ends. Germline loops: CDR1 MNHNS, CDR2 SASEGT. This CDR3 comprises 12 residues. The CDR3 sequence: CASLGLEETQYF. CDR3 coding DNA: TGTGCCAGCTTAGGCTTGGAGGAGACCCAGTACTTC.

This clonotype was seen many times. This chain connects TRBV28 to TRBJ2-1; 12 nucleotides align to TRBD2. CDR1 is MDHEN, CDR2 SYDVKM, per germline. The CDR3 covers 16 residues. V lost 2 bases to trimming and J lost 2 bases; unmatched junction nucleotides: 1. The CDR3 nucleotides read TGTGCCAGCAGTTTACTAGCGGGAGGGCCCTACAATGAGCAGTTCTTC. Encoded protein: CASSLLAGGPYNEQFF.

V is TRBV19 and J is TRBJ1-1; D is ambiguous. CDR3 length: 12 residues. Germline loops: CDR1 LNHDA, CDR2 SQIVND (reference sequence). Trimming took 4 bases from V and 2 from J, leaving 5 bases between them. This CDR3 is CASSTANTEAFF. The CDR3 DNA reads TGTGCCAGTAGTACGGCCAACACTGAAGCTTTCTTT.

This clonotype was found many times. The rearrangement joins TRBV12-3 or TRBV12-4 to TRBJ1-5; D ambiguous. The CDR3 contains 13 residues. Deletions cut 6 bases from V and 2 bases from J, with 8 bases between. CDR3 in DNA: TGTGCCAGCAGCCAGGTCGGCAATCAGCCCCAGCATTTT. The encoded protein is CASSQVGNQPQHF.

In its sample, this clonotype was seen many times. The rearrangement joins TRBV27 to TRBJ2-7; weak D call: TRBD1 (5 bases). CDR1 and CDR2 from the germline V gene are MNHEY and SMNVEV (reference sequence). This CDR3 is built from 15 residues. The ends were cut back, 8 bases at V and 1 base at J, with 18 bases in the middle. The CDR3 spells CASEDGHYQSYEQYF. The CDR3 bases are TGTGCCAGCGAGGATGGACACTACCAGTCCTACGAGCAGTACTTC.